Ten or more counts support the clone carrying this TCR beta chain. Time point denoted: patch test 3, about 24 weeks after DPC sensitization. Documented treatment: therapeutic diphenylcyclopropenone sensitization with weekly scalp DPC. From whole blood left unfractionated, total RNA was extracted. Patients had alopecia, were aged 18 to 70, and were not pregnant. This sample was taken from a study of human T cells and chemical hapten exposure. Study details: Diphenylcyclopropenone was applied weekly to patients' scalps across the approximately 25-week study. DPC (0.01%) was patch tested on the upper back and read at 6 days.

Per germline, CDR1 SNHLY and CDR2 FYNNEI. The CDR3 totals 11 residues. V lost 8 bases and J 11 bases, leaving 10 bases between the germline ends. Original processing notes: Per-sample TCR counts ranged from roughly 23,224 to 750,000, median roughly 96,000. TCRdb redid the calling of the RACE reads with MiXCR, one entry per CDR3 protein. TCRdb, not the original authors, processed these V and J calls. Of over 35,000 distinct CDR3 sequences detected, about 13% appear once; the ten largest clones hold 2% to 2.5%. The source material was whole blood, sampled in connection with sensitization to the hapten diphenylcyclopropenone (DPC). This TCR derives from a middle-aged woman with alopecia areata. Some clones in this sample may be carry-over from other donors' samples. This sequence joins TRBV2 and TRBJ1-6; unclear D gene. CDR3 in amino acids: CASGSATPLHF. CDR3 in DNA: TGTGCCAGCGGTTCAGCGACACCCCTCCACTTT.